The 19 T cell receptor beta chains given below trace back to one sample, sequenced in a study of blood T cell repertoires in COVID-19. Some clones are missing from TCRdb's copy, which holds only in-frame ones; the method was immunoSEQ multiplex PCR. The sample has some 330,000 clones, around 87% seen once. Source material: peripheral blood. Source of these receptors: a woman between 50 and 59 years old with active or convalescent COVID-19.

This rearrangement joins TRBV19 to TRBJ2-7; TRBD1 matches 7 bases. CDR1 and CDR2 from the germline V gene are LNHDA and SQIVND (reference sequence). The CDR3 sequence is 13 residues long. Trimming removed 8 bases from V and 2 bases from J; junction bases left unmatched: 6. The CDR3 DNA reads TGTGCCAGTGGCCAGGGACAGACCTACGAGCAGTACTTC. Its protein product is CASGQGQTYEQYF.

This CDR3 is CASSRRTGWSGANVLTF. In DNA, the CDR3 is TGTGCCAGCAGCCGGAGGACAGGATGGTCTGGGGCCAACGTCCTGACTTTC. The chain couples TRBV7-8 to TRBJ2-6, with 7 positions matching TRBD1. Losses at the gene ends were 5 bases for V and 1 base for J; bases not matched to a gene: 8. The CDR3 consists of 17 residues. The germline CDR1 and CDR2 sequences are SGHVS and FQNEAQ.

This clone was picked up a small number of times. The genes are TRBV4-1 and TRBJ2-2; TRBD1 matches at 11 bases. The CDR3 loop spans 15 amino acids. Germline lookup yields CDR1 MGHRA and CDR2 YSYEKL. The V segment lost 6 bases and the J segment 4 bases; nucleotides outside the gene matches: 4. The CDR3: CASRPGTGGTGELFF. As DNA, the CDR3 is TGCGCCAGCAGACCCGGGACAGGGGGCACCGGGGAGCTGTTTTTT.

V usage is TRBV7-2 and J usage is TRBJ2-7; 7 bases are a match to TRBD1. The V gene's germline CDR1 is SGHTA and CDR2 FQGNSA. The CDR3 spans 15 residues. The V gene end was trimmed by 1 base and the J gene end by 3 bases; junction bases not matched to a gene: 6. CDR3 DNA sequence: TGTGCCAGCAGCTTAGAGGGGGACAGAAACTACGAGCAGTACTTC. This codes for CASSLEGDRNYEQYF.

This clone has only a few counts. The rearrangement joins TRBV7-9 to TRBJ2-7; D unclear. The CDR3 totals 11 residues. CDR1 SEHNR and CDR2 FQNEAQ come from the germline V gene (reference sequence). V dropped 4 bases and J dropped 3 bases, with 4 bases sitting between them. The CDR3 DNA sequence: TGTGCCAGCAGCTCAGACTACGAGCAGTACTTC. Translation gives CASSSDYEQYF.

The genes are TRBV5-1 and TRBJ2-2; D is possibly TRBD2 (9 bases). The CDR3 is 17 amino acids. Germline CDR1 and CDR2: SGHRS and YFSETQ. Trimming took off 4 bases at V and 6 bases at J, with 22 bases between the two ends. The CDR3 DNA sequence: TGCGCCAGCAGCCGAGCGGGAGGACAGGGAGGAGCCGGGGAGCTGTTTTTT. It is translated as CASSRAGGQGGAGELFF.

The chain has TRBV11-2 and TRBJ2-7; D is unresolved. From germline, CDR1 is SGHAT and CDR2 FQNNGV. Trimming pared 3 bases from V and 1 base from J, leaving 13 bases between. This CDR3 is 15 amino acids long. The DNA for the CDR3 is TGTGCCAGCAGCTTGGAGTTGTATATTTCCTACGAGCAGTACTTC. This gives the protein CASSLELYISYEQYF.

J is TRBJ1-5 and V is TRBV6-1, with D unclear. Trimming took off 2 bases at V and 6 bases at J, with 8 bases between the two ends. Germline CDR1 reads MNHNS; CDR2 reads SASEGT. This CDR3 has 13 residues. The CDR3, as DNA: TGTGCCAGCAGTGAACCGCCGGGTCAGCCCCAGCATTTT. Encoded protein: CASSEPPGQPQHF.

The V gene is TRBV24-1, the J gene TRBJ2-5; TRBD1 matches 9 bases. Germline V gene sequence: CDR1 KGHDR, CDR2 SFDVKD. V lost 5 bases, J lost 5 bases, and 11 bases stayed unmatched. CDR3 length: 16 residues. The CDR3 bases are TGTGCCACCAGTGCTCCGACAGGGGGAAGAGGGGAGACCCAGTACTTC. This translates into CATSAPTGGRGETQYF.

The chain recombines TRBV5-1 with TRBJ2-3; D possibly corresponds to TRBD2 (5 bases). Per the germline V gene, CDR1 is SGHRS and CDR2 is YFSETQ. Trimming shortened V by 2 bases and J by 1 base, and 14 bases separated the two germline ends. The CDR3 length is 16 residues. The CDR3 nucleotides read TGCGCCAGCAGCTTAATATTAGGAGGAGGCACAGATACGCAGTATTTT. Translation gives CASSLILGGGTDTQYF.

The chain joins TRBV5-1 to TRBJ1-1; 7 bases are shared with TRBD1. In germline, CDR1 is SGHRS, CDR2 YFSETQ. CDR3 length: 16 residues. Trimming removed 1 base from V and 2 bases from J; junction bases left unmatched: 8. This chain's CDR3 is CASSLWSDRTNTEAFF. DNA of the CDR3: TGCGCCAGCAGCTTGTGGTCGGACAGGACAAACACTGAAGCTTTCTTT. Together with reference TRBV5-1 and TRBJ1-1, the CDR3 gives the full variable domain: KAGVTQTPRYLIKTRGQQVTLSCSPISGHRSVSWYQQTPGQGLQFLFEYFSETQRNKGNFPGRFSGRQFSNSRSEMNVSTLELGDSALYLCASSLWSDRTNTEAFFGQGTRLTVV.

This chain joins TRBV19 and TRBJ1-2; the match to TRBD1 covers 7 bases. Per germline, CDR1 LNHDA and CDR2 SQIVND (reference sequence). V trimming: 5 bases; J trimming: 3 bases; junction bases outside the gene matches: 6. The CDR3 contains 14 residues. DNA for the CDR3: TGTGCCAGTAGTGCTTTAGACAGGGACTATGGCTACACCTTC. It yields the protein CASSALDRDYGYTF.

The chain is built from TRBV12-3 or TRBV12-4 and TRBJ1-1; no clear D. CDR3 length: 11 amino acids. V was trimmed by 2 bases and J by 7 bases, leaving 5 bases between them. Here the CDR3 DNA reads TGTGCCAGCAGTTTACGGTTTGAAGCTTTCTTT. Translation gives CASSLRFEAFF.

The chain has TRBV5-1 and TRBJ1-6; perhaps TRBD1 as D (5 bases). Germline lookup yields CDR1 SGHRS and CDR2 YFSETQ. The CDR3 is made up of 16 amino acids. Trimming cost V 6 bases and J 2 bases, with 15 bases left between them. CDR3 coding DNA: TGCGCCAGCAAAGGGGCAGGAAACACCTATAATTCACCCCTCCACTTT. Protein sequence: CASKGAGNTYNSPLHF.

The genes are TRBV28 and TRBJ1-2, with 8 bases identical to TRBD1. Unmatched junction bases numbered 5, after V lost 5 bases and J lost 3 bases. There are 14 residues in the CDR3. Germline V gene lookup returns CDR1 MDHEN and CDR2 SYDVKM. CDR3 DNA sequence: TGTGCCAGCAGTCAGGGACAGGACGACTATGGCTACACCTTC. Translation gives CASSQGQDDYGYTF.

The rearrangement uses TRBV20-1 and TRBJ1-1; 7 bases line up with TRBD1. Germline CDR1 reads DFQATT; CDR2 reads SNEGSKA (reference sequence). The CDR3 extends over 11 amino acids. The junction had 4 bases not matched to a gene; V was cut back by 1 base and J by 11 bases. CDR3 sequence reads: CSARVRGPAFF. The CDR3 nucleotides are TGCAGTGCTAGAGTGAGGGGGCCCGCTTTCTTT.

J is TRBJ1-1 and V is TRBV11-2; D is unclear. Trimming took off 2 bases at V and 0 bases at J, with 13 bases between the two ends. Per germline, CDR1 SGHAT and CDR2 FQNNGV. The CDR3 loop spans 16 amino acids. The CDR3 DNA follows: TGTGCCAGCAGCTTAAATCTTGCGCCCCTGAACACTGAAGCTTTCTTT. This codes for CASSLNLAPLNTEAFF.

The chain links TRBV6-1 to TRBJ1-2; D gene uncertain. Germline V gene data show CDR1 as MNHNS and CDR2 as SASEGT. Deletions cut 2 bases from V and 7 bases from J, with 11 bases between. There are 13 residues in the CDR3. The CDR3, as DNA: TGTGCCAGCAGTGAAACAGCAGCTGGTGGCTACACCTTC. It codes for CASSETAAGGYTF.

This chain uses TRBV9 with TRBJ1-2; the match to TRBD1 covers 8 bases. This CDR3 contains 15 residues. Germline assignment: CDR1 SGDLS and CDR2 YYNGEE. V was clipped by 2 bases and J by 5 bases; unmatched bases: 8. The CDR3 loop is CASSVGNGQGYGYTF. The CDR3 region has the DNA TGTGCCAGCAGCGTTGGGAACGGACAGGGTTATGGCTACACCTTC.